The present T cell receptor (beta chain) was sequenced within a study of blood T cell repertoires in COVID-19. Study at large: Samples representing acute and convalescent COVID-19 were sourced from the United States, Italy and Spain. T cells, B-cell-depleted T cells, or PBMCs provided the cDNA or gDNA that served as material.

J was trimmed by 4 bases and V by 4 bases; bases with no gene match: 6. The germline V gene has CDR1 SEHNR and CDR2 FQNEAQ (reference sequence). CDR3 length: 15 residues. Per the study methods: Amplification from reference gene primers served as the basis for estimated nucleated cell counts. Profiling relied on immunoSEQ multiplex PCR, and the TCRdb table lists in-frame clones only, not all of them. Clone size and the V and J calls come from that table; the DNA yielded D and trimming. The table records around 370,000 clones, more than 70% of them present only once. Seattle enrolled patients during active infection and tracked them longitudinally.

The sequenced sample was peripheral blood. V and J are TRBV7-9 and TRBJ1-3; 8 positions match TRBD1. This TCR was recovered from a woman aged 70-85 years with COVID-19, enrolled during active disease. CDR3 sequence reads: CASSSTGAPGNTIYF. CDR3 coding DNA: TGTGCCAGCAGCTCGACAGGGGCGCCCGGAAACACCATATATTTT.